Listed below are T cell receptor beta chains from one sample, sequenced in a study of shared clonotypes between healthy human individuals. TCRdb's table, derived via immunoSEQ multiplex PCR, lists solely in-frame clones and lacks some. The sample has about 2.2 million clones; under 95% are singletons. The sequencing input was naive CD8+ T cells from PBMCs. All receptors come from a man younger than 35 in good health. Some clones in this sample may be carry-over from other donors' samples. Each CDR3 is given with its conserved first and last residue. A D gene is named only where the DNA matches it firmly. A clone size is listed for some rows: how often the clone was seen (once, few, many), or a class if it is expanded.

CDR3 protein,CDR3 DNA,V gene,CDR3 length,clone size,D gene,J gene
CASNVLAGSFDTQYF,TGTGCCAGCAATGTACTAGCGGGAAGCTTCGATACGCAGTATTTT,TRBV6-5,15,NA,TRBD2,TRBJ2-3
CASGLPGNYGYTF,TGTGCTAGTGGTTTGCCTGGAAACTATGGCTACACCTTC,TRBV12-5,13,NA,NA,TRBJ1-2
CASSFWTVPDTQYF,TGTGCCAGCAGCTTTTGGACAGTACCAGATACGCAGTATTTT,TRBV5-6,14,NA,NA,TRBJ2-3
CASRKDREGGNTIYF,TGTGCCAGCAGAAAGGACAGGGAGGGAGGAAACACCATATATTTT,TRBV27,15,few,TRBD1,TRBJ1-3
CASSIGASGANVLTF,TGTGCCAGTAGTATAGGGGCCTCTGGGGCCAACGTCCTGACTTTC,TRBV19,15,NA,NA,TRBJ2-6
CAIRGTGGNEQYF,TGTGCCATCAGGGGGACAGGGGGAAACGAGCAGTACTTC,TRBV10-3,13,once,TRBD1,TRBJ2-7
CASSSRAGGGHNEQFF,TGTGCCAGCAGCTCCAGAGCGGGAGGAGGCCACAATGAGCAGTTCTTC,TRBV7-8,16,NA,TRBD2,TRBJ2-1
CATSSGRASLDHEQYF,TGTGCCACCAGCAGTGGTAGGGCTTCCTTGGACCACGAGCAGTACTTC,TRBV15,16,NA,NA,TRBJ2-7
CASRSGTSDTDTQYF,TGCGCCAGCAGATCCGGGACTAGCGACACAGATACGCAGTATTTT,TRBV5-1,15,NA,TRBD2,TRBJ2-3
CASSLWAGPYNEQFF,TGTGCCAGCAGTTTATGGGCCGGTCCATACAATGAGCAGTTCTTC,TRBV27,15,NA,NA,TRBJ2-1
CASSDGQGSFYEQYF,TGTGCCAGTAGCGACGGACAGGGGAGTTTTTACGAGCAGTACTTC,TRBV19,15,NA,TRBD1,TRBJ2-7
CASSLLGLANEQFF,TGTGCCAGCAGCTTATTAGGACTAGCCAATGAGCAGTTCTTC,TRBV13,14,NA,TRBD2,TRBJ2-1
CAWSSEASGRPEEQFF,TGTGCCTGGAGCTCTGAGGCTAGCGGGAGGCCAGAAGAGCAGTTCTTC,TRBV30,16,NA,TRBD2,TRBJ2-1
CASSTSGSFSKNIQYF,TGTGCCAGCAGCACCAGCGGGAGCTTTTCCAAAAACATTCAGTACTTC,TRBV9,16,NA,TRBD2,TRBJ2-4
CASSSLGVEDEQFF,TGCGCCAGCAGCAGCCTCGGGGTGGAGGATGAGCAGTTCTTC,TRBV5-1,14,NA,NA,TRBJ2-1
CASYTGLGGYTF,TGTGCCTCCTATACGGGGCTCGGTGGCTACACCTTC,TRBV30,12,NA,NA,TRBJ1-2
CASSYSDLLDGYTF,TGTGCCAGCAGTTACTCGGACCTTCTGGATGGCTACACCTTC,TRBV6-5,14,NA,NA,TRBJ1-2
CASSLYRTNTEAFF,TGTGCCAGCAGCTTATACAGGACTAACACTGAAGCTTTCTTT,TRBV11-2,14,NA,NA,TRBJ1-1
CASSPGTANQPQHF,TGTGCCAGCAGCCCTGGGACAGCTAATCAGCCCCAGCATTTT,TRBV28,14,NA,TRBD1,TRBJ1-5
CATQDRGRLDHTGELFF,TGTGCCACCCAGGACAGGGGAAGGTTGGACCACACCGGGGAGCTGTTTTTT,TRBV19,17,once,TRBD1,TRBJ2-2
CASSLRQANYGYTF,TGTGCCAGCTCCCTGAGACAAGCTAACTATGGCTACACCTTC,TRBV27,14,once,NA,TRBJ1-2
CASSFGGPYEQYF,TGCGCCAGCAGCTTCGGAGGGCCCTACGAGCAGTACTTC,TRBV5-1,13,NA,NA,TRBJ2-7
CAISDFQGGSYEQYF,TGTGCCATCAGTGATTTTCAGGGGGGTTCCTACGAGCAGTACTTC,TRBV10-3,15,NA,NA,TRBJ2-7
CASSQDRSDTQYF,TGTGCCAGCAGCCAAGATAGATCAGATACGCAGTATTTT,TRBV4-2,13,NA,NA,TRBJ2-3
CAISESYNEQFF,TGTGCCATCAGTGAGTCGTACAATGAGCAGTTCTTC,TRBV10-3,12,NA,NA,TRBJ2-1
CASSVGRGPYEQYF,TGTGCCAGCAGCGTAGGCAGGGGACCCTACGAGCAGTACTTC,TRBV9,14,NA,NA,TRBJ2-7
CASSHIEGTVNYEQYF,TGCGCCAGCAGCCACATCGAAGGGACAGTGAACTACGAGCAGTACTTC,TRBV4-1,16,NA,TRBD1,TRBJ2-7
CASSLPNSPDSQETQYF,TGTGCCAGCAGCCTCCCAAATTCTCCAGACAGCCAAGAGACCCAGTACTTC,TRBV12-1,17,NA,NA,TRBJ2-5
CASILTPGGYYGYTF,TGTGCCAGCATCCTTACCCCAGGGGGCTATTATGGCTACACCTTC,TRBV5-8,15,NA,TRBD1,TRBJ1-2
CASSLEGSGRDEQFF,TGCGCCAGCAGCCTGGAGGGGTCAGGGCGGGATGAGCAGTTCTTC,TRBV4-1,15,NA,NA,TRBJ2-1
CASISGYNEQFF,TGTGCCAGCATTTCAGGGTACAATGAGCAGTTCTTC,TRBV27,12,once,NA,TRBJ2-1
CASSAGLVVYEQFF,TGTGCCAGCAGCGCAGGACTAGTCGTCTATGAGCAGTTCTTC,TRBV7-9,14,NA,TRBD2,TRBJ2-1
CASSPRVGHQPQHF,TGTGCCAGTAGTCCCCGGGTCGGGCATCAGCCCCAGCATTTT,TRBV19,14,NA,NA,TRBJ1-5
CASSAGPRESGYEQYF,TGTGCCAGCAGCGCCGGTCCCCGGGAGTCAGGCTACGAGCAGTACTTC,TRBV9,16,NA,NA,TRBJ2-7
CASSGGDRNTEAFF,TGTGCCAGCAGCGGAGGGGACAGAAACACTGAAGCTTTCTTT,TRBV9,14,NA,TRBD1,TRBJ1-1
CASSIDGGEGNQPQHF,TGTGCCAGTAGTATTGACGGAGGAGAGGGCAATCAGCCCCAGCATTTT,TRBV19,16,NA,NA,TRBJ1-5
CASQNLGLGGDEQFF,TGCGCCAGCCAGAATCTGGGACTAGGAGGCGATGAGCAGTTCTTC,TRBV5-1,15,NA,TRBD2,TRBJ2-1
CASSDSGGPGNTIYF,TGTGCCAGCAGCGACTCGGGGGGGCCAGGAAACACCATATATTTT,TRBV9,15,NA,NA,TRBJ1-3
CASSHLGGRTEAFF,TGCGCCAGCAGCCACCTAGGGGGGCGGACTGAAGCTTTCTTT,TRBV4-3,14,NA,NA,TRBJ1-1
CASSYAGALMNTEAFF,TGTGCCAGCAGCTACGCAGGGGCCCTGATGAACACTGAAGCTTTCTTT,TRBV6-6,16,NA,NA,TRBJ1-1
CAWNRGIDTEAFF,TGTGCCTGGAACCGGGGTATAGACACTGAAGCTTTCTTT,TRBV30,13,NA,NA,TRBJ1-1
CASSLDPLREGNYGYTF,TGTGCCAGCAGTTTAGACCCCCTGAGGGAAGGGAACTATGGCTACACCTTC,TRBV27,17,NA,NA,TRBJ1-2
CASSVDSWLAGDPEQFF,TGTGCCAGCAGCGTAGATTCGTGGCTAGCGGGAGATCCTGAGCAGTTCTTC,TRBV9,17,NA,TRBD2,TRBJ2-1
CASSSFGANVLTF,TGTGCCAGCAGCTCGTTTGGGGCCAACGTCCTGACTTTC,TRBV7-2,13,NA,NA,TRBJ2-6
CASSYASGEQYF,TGTGCCAGCAGTTACGCCAGCGGGGAGCAGTACTTC,TRBV6-5,12,NA,NA,TRBJ2-7
CASSLVAGPGTQYF,TGTGCCAGCAGCTTGGTAGCAGGGCCGGGTACGCAGTATTTT,TRBV5-6,14,NA,NA,TRBJ2-3
CASSRETYEQYF,TGTGCCAGCAGTCGCGAAACCTACGAGCAGTACTTC,TRBV25-1,12,NA,NA,TRBJ2-7
CASSLTEDEQFF,TGTGCCAGCAGCCTAACGGAGGATGAGCAGTTCTTC,TRBV7-9,12,NA,NA,TRBJ2-1
CASRRTGGRAADTQYF,TGTGCCAGTAGGCGTACAGGAGGGCGAGCCGCAGATACGCAGTATTTT,TRBV19,16,NA,NA,TRBJ2-3
CASTVATQETQYF,TGCGCCAGCACTGTAGCAACCCAAGAGACCCAGTACTTC,TRBV5-1,13,once,NA,TRBJ2-5
CASYGGYSTDTQYF,TGTGCCTCCTACGGGGGTTATAGCACAGATACGCAGTATTTT,TRBV2,14,once,NA,TRBJ2-3
CASSLLAGAYNEQFF,TGTGCCAGCAGTTTACTTGCAGGGGCCTACAATGAGCAGTTCTTC,TRBV27,15,NA,NA,TRBJ2-1
CARSGTSGRNSYEQYF,TGTGCCAGAAGCGGAACTAGCGGGAGGAACTCCTACGAGCAGTACTTC,TRBV5-3,16,once,TRBD2,TRBJ2-7